The clone carrying this T cell receptor (beta chain) was seen many times. This entry comes from a study of regulatory T cells in long-lasting Graves disease. To make TCR beta libraries, researchers used iRepertoire HTBI primers and Arm-PCR of CDR3 regions. TCRdb used MiXCR to reprocess the multiplex PCR reads, holding one entry per CDR3 protein. The sample lists a few hundred thousand distinct CDR3 sequences, roughly 12% occurring once. The time point here: newly diagnosed GD, antithyroid drugs for less than 3 months. PBMC-extracted RNA yielded the TCR library. Roughly 10 milliliters of peripheral blood went into EDTA tubes. The CDR3 has 14 amino acids. Germline CDR1 reads SGDLS; CDR2 reads YYNGEE. V was cut by 0 bases and J by 4 bases, with 10 bases left in between. These data were likewise used in another study, on T cells in Graves' hyperthyroidism and ophthalmopathy. That work contributes: Clonotypes that were expanded in thyroid above 0.001 mostly appeared in blood too.

The V gene is TRBV9, the J gene TRBJ1-2; D gene uncertain. This sequence originates from a woman aged 18-35 years with Graves disease. This specimen consisted of peripheral blood mononuclear cells (PBMCs), obtained at new diagnosis, from a patient treated with antithyroid drugs. Here the CDR3 reads CASSVEALTYGYTF. DNA of the CDR3: TGTGCCAGCAGCGTAGAGGCACTGACCTATGGCTACACCTTC.